These 4 T cell receptor beta chains were all obtained from the same sample, sequenced in a study of CD8+CD57+ T cells in acquired aplastic anemia. It was genomic DNA that served as the template for profiling TCR beta VDJ and CDR3. TCRdb redid the calling of the reads with MiXCR, one entry per CDR3 protein. The sample includes 150,000 to 200,000 distinct CDR3 sequences, roughly 48% of them seen just once. Sequencing was done on patients that had shown CD8+CD57+ cell expansion by flow cytometry. Sample: sorted CD4+, CD8+, or CD8+CD57+ T cells (not recorded which) from PBMCs. These receptors came from a human donor with aplastic anemia.

A word on this clonotype: Given a much more abundant clone one base away, this may be a read error. The CDR3: CTSSVENYGYTF. The DNA for the CDR3 is TGTACCAGCAGTGTTGAAAACTATGGCTACACCTTC. J is TRBJ1-2 and V is TRBV6-1; D remains ambiguous. The CDR3 sequence is 12 residues long. Looked up from germline, CDR1 is MNHNS and CDR2 is SASEGT.

The table lists this clonotype with many counts. This chain uses TRBV7-3 with TRBJ2-2; D unresolved. The CDR3 runs to 13 residues. V was clipped by 5 bases and J by 5 bases, with 9 bases between them. Germline CDR1 reads SGHTA; CDR2 reads FQGTGA. This CDR3 reads CASSQGITGELFF. The CDR3 DNA follows: TGTGCCAGCAGCCAAGGGATTACCGGGGAGCTGTTTTTT.

This clonotype has at least ten counts. The chain joins TRBV7-8 to TRBJ2-2, with 8 bases aligning to TRBD2. Germline trimming cut 1 base from V and 2 bases from J; bases unmatched to any gene: 9. The CDR3 has 18 amino acids. Germline lookup yields CDR1 SGHVS and CDR2 FQNEAQ. The CDR3 nucleotides read TGTGCCAGCAGCTTAGTGGGGCTAGCGGGTGTTAACACCGGGGAGCTGTTTTTT. This gives the protein CASSLVGLAGVNTGELFF.

This clonotype was counted ten times or more. CDR3 coding DNA: TGTGCCAGCAGCCACCCGGGGCGGGGGGTCACAGATACGCAGTATTTT. Translation: CASSHPGRGVTDTQYF. The chain combines TRBV4-2 with TRBJ2-3; 8 bases are shared with TRBD2. This CDR3 comprises 16 residues. Germline assignment: CDR1 LGHNA and CDR2 YNFKEQ. V lost 3 bases and J lost 2; bases outside the gene matches: 7.